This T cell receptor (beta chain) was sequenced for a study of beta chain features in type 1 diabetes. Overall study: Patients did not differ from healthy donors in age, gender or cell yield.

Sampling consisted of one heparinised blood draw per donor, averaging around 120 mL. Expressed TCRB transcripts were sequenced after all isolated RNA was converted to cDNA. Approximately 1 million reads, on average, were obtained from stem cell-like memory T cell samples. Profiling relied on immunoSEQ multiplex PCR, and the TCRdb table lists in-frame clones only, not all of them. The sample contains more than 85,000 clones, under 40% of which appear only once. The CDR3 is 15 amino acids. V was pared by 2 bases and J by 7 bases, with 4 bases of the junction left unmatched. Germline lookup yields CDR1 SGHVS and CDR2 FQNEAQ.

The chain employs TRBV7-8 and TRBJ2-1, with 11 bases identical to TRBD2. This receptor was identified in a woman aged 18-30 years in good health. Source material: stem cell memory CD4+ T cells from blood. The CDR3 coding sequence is TGTGCCAGCAGCTTAAGATTAGCGGGAGGGAATGAGCAGTTCTTC. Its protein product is CASSLRLAGGNEQFF.